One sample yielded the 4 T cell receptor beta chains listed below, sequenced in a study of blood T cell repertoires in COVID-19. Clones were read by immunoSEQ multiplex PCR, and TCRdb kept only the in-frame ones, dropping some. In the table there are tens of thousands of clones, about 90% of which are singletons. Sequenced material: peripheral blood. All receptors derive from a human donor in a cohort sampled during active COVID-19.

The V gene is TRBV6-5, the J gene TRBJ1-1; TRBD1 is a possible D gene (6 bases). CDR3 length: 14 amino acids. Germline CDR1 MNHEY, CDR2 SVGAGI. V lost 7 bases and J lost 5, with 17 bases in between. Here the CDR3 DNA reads TGTGCCAGCATCCCTGGGGGGGGGCAAACTGAAGCTTTCTTT. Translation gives CASIPGGGQTEAFF.

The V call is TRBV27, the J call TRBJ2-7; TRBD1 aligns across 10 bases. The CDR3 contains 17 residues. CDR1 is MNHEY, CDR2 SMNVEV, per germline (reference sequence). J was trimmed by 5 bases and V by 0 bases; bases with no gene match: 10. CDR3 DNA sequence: TGTGCCAGCAGTTTATCGCCCTCCGGGACAGGGGCCCACGAGCAGTACTTC. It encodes CASSLSPSGTGAHEQYF.

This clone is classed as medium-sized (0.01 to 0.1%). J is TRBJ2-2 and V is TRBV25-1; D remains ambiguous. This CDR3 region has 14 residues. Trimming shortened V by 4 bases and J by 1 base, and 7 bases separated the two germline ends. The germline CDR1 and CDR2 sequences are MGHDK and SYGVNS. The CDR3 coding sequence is TGTGCCAGCAGTGCAGGTTGGAACACCGGGGAGCTGTTTTTT. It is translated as CASSAGWNTGELFF.

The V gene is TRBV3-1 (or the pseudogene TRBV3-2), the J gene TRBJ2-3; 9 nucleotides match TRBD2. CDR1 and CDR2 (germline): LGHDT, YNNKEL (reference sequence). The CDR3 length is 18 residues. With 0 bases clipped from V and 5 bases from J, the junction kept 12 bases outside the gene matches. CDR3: CASSQDVLSGSQGDTQYF. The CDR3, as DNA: TGTGCCAGCAGCCAAGATGTCCTTAGCGGGAGCCAAGGAGATACGCAGTATTTT.